This TCR beta chain stems from a study of blood T cell repertoires in COVID-19. Background on the study: The United States, Italy and Spain were the sources of the acute and convalescent COVID-19 samples. PBMCs, B-cell-depleted T cells, or T cells were the source of the cDNA or gDNA that made up the material.

Per the original data handling: Reference gene primer amplification gave estimated nucleated cell counts. Using immunoSEQ multiplex PCR, the repertoire was profiled, and TCRdb retains in-frame clones only, with some absent. V and J calls and clone size are as listed in that table; D and trimming were resolved from the DNA. The top ten hold about 6% of the sample, which has tens of thousands of clones, 88% seen once. Germline V lookup: CDR1 MDHEN, CDR2 SYDVKM. This CDR3 is 14 amino acids long. With 9 bases clipped from V and 1 base from J, the junction kept 6 bases outside the gene matches. The specimen sequenced was peripheral blood. The clonotype was recovered from a human donor in a cohort sampled during active COVID-19. This rearrangement joins TRBV28 to TRBJ1-2; 9 nucleotides agree with TRBD1. This CDR3 reads CASKDRGNNYGYTF. The CDR3 nucleotides are TGTGCCAGTAAGGACAGGGGTAATAACTATGGCTACACCTTC.